The text below deals with one TCR beta chain. Its target is not known. The sample originates from a study of cytomegalovirus exposure and HLA in healthy donors. Points from the study as a whole: TCR beta sequences reportedly predicted most subjects' HLA-A and HLA-B alleles accurately. Later analysis associated a missense DCLRE1C variant with TCR beta V- and J-gene trimming.

The PCR contained 60 Vbeta and 13 Jbeta primers. Clones were sequenced by immunoSEQ multiplex PCR, and TCRdb holds only the in-frame ones, with some missing. There are some 170,000 clones in the sample; over 65% occur only once, and 3.7% lies in the top ten. After removal of 5 bases from V and 3 bases from J, the junction contained 5 bases not matched to a gene. Germline values: CDR1 MDHEN, CDR2 SYDVKM. This CDR3 contains 15 residues. This clonotype was obtained from a woman in her fifties or sixties in good health and CMV-seropositive. Sequencing input: PBMCs. V is TRBV28 and J is TRBJ2-7; 12 positions match TRBD2. The DNA of the CDR3 is TGTGCCAGCAGTGGGACTAGCGGGCCAATCTACGAGCAGTACTTC. Protein sequence: CASSGTSGPIYEQYF.